The T cell receptor beta chain described here comes from a study of response to subunit inactivated influenza vaccine. General study findings and limits: Authors suggested each seasonal influenza vaccination recruits few new T cells.

TCRdb ran MiXCR on the RT-PCR reads and lists one entry per CDR3 protein. Of 700,000 to 900,000 distinct CDR3 sequences listed, 21% are singletons. CDR3 length equals 13 residues. Trimming shortened V by 4 bases and J by 7 bases, and 13 bases separated the two germline ends. Germline-derived CDR1 and CDR2 are SGHTA and FQGNSA. The sample holds a few counts of this clonotype. Its specificity is not known. The TCR sequence derives from a man aged 50-59 years who received an inactivated influenza vaccine. The J gene is TRBJ1-1, the V gene TRBV7-2; tentative D call: TRBD1 (5 bases). Specimen: PBMCs from blood, collected about 5 days after vaccination. The CDR3 sequence is CASSYGTVNEAFF. In DNA form, the CDR3 reads TGTGCCAGCAGCTACGGGACGGTGAATGAAGCTTTCTTT.